A single sample is the source of the 25 T cell receptor beta chains below, sequenced in a study of blood T cell repertoires in COVID-19. Method: immunoSEQ multiplex PCR; TCRdb's copy keeps in-frame clones and lacks some. The profile shows about 100,000 clones, around 79% of them singletons. Sequencing was done on a sample of peripheral blood. The receptors come from a man between 65 and 85 years old with active or convalescent COVID-19.

The chain carries TRBV28 and TRBJ1-3; TRBD1 aligns across 8 bases. Looked up from germline, CDR1 is MDHEN and CDR2 is SYDVKM. This CDR3 contains 16 residues. Trimming took 2 bases from V and 3 from J; bases not matched to a gene: 6. This CDR3 is CASSLPPGQDGNTIYF. The CDR3, as DNA: TGTGCCAGCAGTTTACCTCCGGGACAGGATGGAAACACCATATATTTT.

The chain has TRBV10-3 and TRBJ2-1; the match to TRBD2 covers 8 bases. The CDR3 length is 16 residues. V lost 3 bases to trimming and J lost 5 bases; unmatched junction nucleotides: 9. Germline assignment: CDR1 ENHRY and CDR2 SYGVKD. DNA of the CDR3: TGTGCCATCAGTGACTCCGGGAGGGCCGGTGACAATGAGCAGTTCTTC. Its protein is CAISDSGRAGDNEQFF.

Note on this clone: The sample has other DNA sequences that encode this CDR3 too. The chain joins TRBV18 to TRBJ2-1, with a tentative D call TRBD1 (6 bases). The CDR3 is 13 amino acids. The ends were cut back, 3 bases at V and 7 bases at J, with 10 bases in the middle. The V gene's germline CDR1 is KGHSH and CDR2 LQKENI. CDR3: CASSPDRGNEQFF. Here the CDR3 DNA reads TGTGCCAGCTCACCGGACAGAGGAAATGAGCAGTTCTTC.

This rearrangement joins TRBV14 to TRBJ2-7; D is undetermined. The length of the CDR3 is 15 residues. Germline CDR1 SGHDN, CDR2 FVKESK. Deletions cut 2 bases from V and 0 bases from J, with 11 bases between. CDR3 in DNA: TGTGCCAGCAGCCAATCTTACTTCAACTCCTACGAGCAGTACTTC. This codes for CASSQSYFNSYEQYF.

The chain carries TRBV7-9 and TRBJ1-2; no reliable D call. Trimming removed 2 bases from V and 4 bases from J, with 11 bases in between. This CDR3 is built from 14 residues. Germline assignment: CDR1 SEHNR and CDR2 FQNEAQ (reference sequence). The CDR3 region is CASSLIAASYGYTF. The CDR3 DNA is TGTGCCAGCAGCTTAATTGCAGCGTCCTATGGCTACACCTTC.

V usage is TRBV11-2 and J usage is TRBJ1-1; 7 bases are a match to TRBD1. Germline V gives CDR1 SGHAT, CDR2 FQNNGV. The CDR3 has 12 residues. V trimming: 5 bases; J trimming: 11 bases; junction bases outside the gene matches: 8. The CDR3 spells CASSPEEGAAFF. CDR3 DNA: TGTGCCAGCAGCCCGGAGGAGGGGGCGGCTTTCTTT.

This clone appeared a few times. The chain joins TRBV6-1 to TRBJ2-1; D is possibly TRBD1 (7 bases). The CDR3 runs 16 residues. V lost 3 bases and J 4 bases, leaving 16 bases between the germline ends. Germline lookup yields CDR1 MNHNS and CDR2 SASEGT. CDR3 residues: CASSEPGGRAYNEQFF. CDR3 bases: TGTGCCAGCAGTGAGCCAGGGGGGCGGGCTTACAATGAGCAGTTCTTC.

The chain recombines TRBV11-3 with TRBJ2-3; TRBD2 aligns across 12 bases. Germline-derived CDR1 and CDR2 are SGHNT and YENEEA. The CDR3 spans 15 residues. V lost 3 bases to trimming and J lost 4 bases; unmatched junction nucleotides: 2. The CDR3 sequence is CASSLTSGGPDTQYF. In DNA, the CDR3 is TGTGCCAGCAGCTTGACTAGCGGGGGACCAGATACGCAGTATTTT. Variable domain in full (rest from reference TRBV11-3 and TRBJ2-3): EAGVVQSPRYKIIEKKQPVAFWCNPISGHNTLYWYLQNLGQGPELLIRYENEEAVDDSQLPKDRFSAERLKGVDSTLKIQPAELGDSAVYLCASSLTSGGPDTQYFGPGTRLTVL.

The rearrangement joins TRBV19 to TRBJ1-4, with 8 nucleotides matching TRBD1. V was clipped by 6 bases and J by 7 bases; unmatched bases: 7. This CDR3 has 14 amino acids. Germline V gene data show CDR1 as LNHDA and CDR2 as SQIVND (reference sequence). CDR3 protein: CASSGTGGTEKLFF. In nucleotides, the CDR3 is TGTGCCAGTAGCGGGACAGGAGGAACTGAAAAACTGTTTTTT.

The rearrangement joins TRBV6-6 to TRBJ1-2, with 7 bases aligning to TRBD1. The ends lost 0 bases at V and 14 bases at J; junction bases unmatched: 12. Per the germline V gene, CDR1 is MNHNY and CDR2 is SVGAGI (reference sequence). This CDR3 is built from 14 residues. The CDR3 DNA is TGTGCCAGCAGTTACTCGAAGGACAGGCCTCTAGGGACCTTC. This codes for CASSYSKDRPLGTF.

This clone was picked up a small number of times. The chain's CDR3 is CASSNQGGDNQPQHF. CDR3 DNA sequence: TGTGCCAGCAGCAATCAGGGAGGGGACAATCAGCCCCAGCATTTT. The rearrangement uses TRBV5-6 and TRBJ1-5, with D possibly TRBD1 on 5 matching bases. The CDR3 has 15 residues. The germline V and J ends were trimmed by 4 bases and 3 bases, with 14 bases remaining between them. Per germline, CDR1 SGHDT and CDR2 YYEEEE. The complete variable domain, with remaining parts taken from reference TRBV5-6 and TRBJ1-5, reads DAGVTQSPTHLIKTRGQQVTLRCSPKSGHDTVSWYQQALGQGPQFIFQYYEEEERQRGNFPDRFSGHQFPNYSSELNVNALLLGDSALYLCASSNQGGDNQPQHFGDGTRLSIL.

This clone was detected only a few times. This sequence joins TRBV4-1 and TRBJ1-5; the match to TRBD1 covers 8 bases. The germline V gene has CDR1 MGHRA and CDR2 YSYEKL. Trimming removed 3 bases from V and 5 bases from J; junction bases left unmatched: 3. The CDR3 spans 14 residues. The CDR3 is CASSQGQVDQPQHF. The CDR3 DNA reads TGCGCCAGCAGCCAGGGACAGGTTGATCAGCCCCAGCATTTT.

The rearrangement uses TRBV2 and TRBJ2-7; TRBD1 aligns across 12 bases. CDR3 length: 16 residues. With 2 bases clipped from V and 6 bases from J, the junction kept 8 bases outside the gene matches. Germline V gene data show CDR1 as SNHLY and CDR2 as FYNNEI. The CDR3 DNA reads as TGTGCCAGCAGTGAATTGGGGGGACAGGGGGCCCTCGAGCAGTACTTC. Amino acids: CASSELGGQGALEQYF.

J is TRBJ1-6 and V is TRBV6-6; 7 bases are a match to TRBD1. V lost 9 bases and J lost 7; bases outside the gene matches: 9. The CDR3 runs 14 residues. CDR1 is MNHNY, CDR2 SVGAGI, per germline (reference sequence). In nucleotides, the CDR3 is TGTGCCAGTGGACAGGCCTCAGCGAATTCACCCCTCCACTTT. Translating gives CASGQASANSPLHF.

V is TRBV6-5 and J is TRBJ1-5; 9 nucleotides line up with TRBD1. This CDR3 spans 14 amino acids. Unmatched junction bases numbered 4, after V lost 5 bases and J lost 5 bases. Germline assignment: CDR1 MNHEY and CDR2 SVGAGI. As DNA, the CDR3 is TGTGCCAGCAGTACAGGGGGCGCCGATCAGCCCCAGCATTTT. This codes for CASSTGGADQPQHF.

The V call is TRBV21-1, the J call TRBJ1-4; TRBD1 was called by the table and not checked on the DNA. TRBV21-1 is noted as a pseudogene. This CDR3 has 11 amino acids. The CDR3 nucleotides are TGTGCCAGCAGCAACAGGGAAAAACTGTTTTTT. Translation gives CASSNREKLFF.

This clone was detected only once. The V gene is TRBV2, the J gene TRBJ2-1; the match to TRBD2 covers 8 bases. With 6 bases clipped from V and 13 bases from J, the junction kept 8 bases outside the gene matches. Germline CDR1 is SNHLY and CDR2 is FYNNEI. This CDR3 comprises 12 residues. The CDR3 spells CASRRGLASQFF. The CDR3 DNA is TGTGCCAGCAGACGCGGACTAGCAAGTCAGTTCTTC.

This clone was seen a handful of times. This chain connects TRBV5-1 to TRBJ1-1; D is ambiguous. Deletions cut 1 base from V and 2 bases from J, with 6 bases between. Germline-derived CDR1 and CDR2 are SGHRS and YFSETQ. This CDR3 comprises 13 residues. The CDR3 DNA follows: TGCGCCAGCAGCTTGATGGCTAACACTGAAGCTTTCTTT. Its translation is CASSLMANTEAFF.

The chain has TRBV12-3 or TRBV12-4 and TRBJ1-1; D call uncertain. V lost 1 base and J lost 1, with 4 bases in between. The CDR3 sequence is 13 residues long. The CDR3 is CASSLGKNTEAFF. CDR3 coding DNA: TGTGCCAGCAGTTTAGGTAAGAACACTGAAGCTTTCTTT.

This clone has only a few counts. This chain joins TRBV5-4 and TRBJ1-1, with a weak D call TRBD1 (6 bases). From germline, CDR1 is SGHNT and CDR2 YYREEE (reference sequence). Trimming stripped 4 bases from V and 1 base from J, with 8 bases between. This CDR3 has 13 residues. This chain's CDR3 is CASSRTENTEAFF. For the CDR3, the DNA is TGTGCCAGCAGCCGGACAGAGAACACTGAAGCTTTCTTT.

The rearrangement links TRBV6-5 to TRBJ1-1, with D uncertain. V lost 11 bases and J lost 1, with 5 bases in between. Germline V gene lookup returns CDR1 MNHEY and CDR2 SVGAGI. This CDR3 contains 10 residues. The CDR3 is CASGNTEAFF. DNA for the CDR3: TGTGCCTCCGGGAACACTGAAGCTTTCTTT.

This clone was found a few times. This sequence joins TRBV7-9 and TRBJ1-6; the D is unclear. CDR1 SEHNR and CDR2 FQNEAQ come from the germline V gene (reference sequence). Trimming removed 0 bases from V and 8 bases from J, with 14 bases in between. CDR3 length equals 16 residues. The CDR3 coding sequence is TGTGCCAGCAGCTTAGCGCTGAGGAATCGGGATTCACCCCTCCACTTT. Translated, it gives CASSLALRNRDSPLHF. Together with reference TRBV7-9 and TRBJ1-6, the CDR3 gives the full variable domain: DTGVSQNPRHKITKRGQNVTFRCDPISEHNRLYWYRQTLGQGPEFLTYFQNEAQLEKSRLLSDRFSAERPKGSFSTLEIQRTEQGDSAMYLCASSLALRNRDSPLHFGNGTRLTVT.

V usage is TRBV9 and J usage is TRBJ1-6; 8 bases line up with TRBD1. This CDR3 contains 16 residues. Germline-derived CDR1 and CDR2 are SGDLS and YYNGEE. With 5 bases clipped from V and 7 bases from J, the junction kept 11 bases outside the gene matches. CDR3 sequence: CASSTTRDRLNSPLHF. The DNA for the CDR3 is TGTGCCAGCAGTACCACGCGGGACAGGCTAAATTCACCCCTCCACTTT. The entire variable domain, with the rest obtained from reference TRBV9 and TRBJ1-6, is as follows: DSGVTQTPKHLITATGQRVTLRCSPRSGDLSVYWYQQSLDQGLQFLIQYYNGEERAKGNILERFSAQQFPDLHSELNLSSLELGDSALYFCASSTTRDRLNSPLHFGNGTRLTVT.

The chain has TRBV24-1 and TRBJ1-2; D remains unclear. Trimming left V 4 bases short and J 4 bases short, with 9 bases between. The CDR3 totals 13 residues. Per germline, CDR1 KGHDR and CDR2 SFDVKD. The CDR3 spells CATSETGSYGYTF. Here the CDR3 DNA reads TGTGCCACCAGTGAGACGGGGAGCTATGGCTACACCTTC.

The chain couples TRBV18 to TRBJ1-3, with D unresolved. The CDR3 is made up of 15 amino acids. Between the trimmed V and J ends, which lost 2 bases and 2 bases, there was a span of 10 bases. Germline V gives CDR1 KGHSH, CDR2 LQKENI. As DNA, the CDR3 is TGTGCCAGCTCACCAGTAGGAGGCCCTGGAAACACCATATATTTT. Protein product: CASSPVGGPGNTIYF. Full variable domain (missing parts from reference TRBV18 and TRBJ1-3): NAGVMQNPRHLVRRRGQEARLRCSPMKGHSHVYWYRQLPEEGLKFMVYLQKENIIDESGMPKERFSAEFPKEGPSILRIQQVVRGDSAAYFCASSPVGGPGNTIYFGEGSWLTVV.